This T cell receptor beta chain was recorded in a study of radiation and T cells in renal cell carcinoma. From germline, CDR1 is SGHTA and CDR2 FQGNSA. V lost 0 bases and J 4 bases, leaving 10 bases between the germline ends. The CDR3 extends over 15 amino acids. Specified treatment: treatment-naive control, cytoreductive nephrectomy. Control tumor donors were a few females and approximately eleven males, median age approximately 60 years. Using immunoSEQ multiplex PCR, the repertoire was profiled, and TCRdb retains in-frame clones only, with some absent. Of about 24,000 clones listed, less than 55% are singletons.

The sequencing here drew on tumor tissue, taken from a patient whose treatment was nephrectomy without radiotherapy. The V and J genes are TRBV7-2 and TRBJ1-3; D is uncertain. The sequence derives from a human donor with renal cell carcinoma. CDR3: CASSLARGSGNTIYF. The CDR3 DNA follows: TGTGCCAGCAGCTTAGCGCGAGGGTCCGGAAACACCATATATTTT.